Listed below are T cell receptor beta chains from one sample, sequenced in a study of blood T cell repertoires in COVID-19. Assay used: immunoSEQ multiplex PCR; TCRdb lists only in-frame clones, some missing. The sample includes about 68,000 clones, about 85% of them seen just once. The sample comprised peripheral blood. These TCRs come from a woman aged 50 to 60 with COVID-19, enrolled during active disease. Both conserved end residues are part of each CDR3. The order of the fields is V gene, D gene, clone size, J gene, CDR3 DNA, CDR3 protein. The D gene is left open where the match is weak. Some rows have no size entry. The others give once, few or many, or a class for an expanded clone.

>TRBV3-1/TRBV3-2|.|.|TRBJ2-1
TGTGCCAGCAGCCACAGAAGGGGTAAGAATGAGCAGTTCTTC
CASSHRRGKNEQFF
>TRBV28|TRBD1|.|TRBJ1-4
TGTGCCAGCAGTAACAGCTTAAAAGGGGGCCATACTAATGAAAAACTGTTTTTT
CASSNSLKGGHTNEKLFF
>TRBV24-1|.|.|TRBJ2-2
TGTGCCACCAGTGATTGGGGGTTCAGGGGGGAAACCGGGGAGCTGTTTTTT
CATSDWGFRGETGELFF
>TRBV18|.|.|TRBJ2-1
TGTGCCAGCTCACCAAGGATAGGGGACAATGAGCAGTTCTTC
CASSPRIGDNEQFF
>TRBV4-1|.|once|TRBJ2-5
TGCGCCAGCAGCCAGCGAACTCGGGAGGAGACCCAGTACTTC
CASSQRTREETQYF
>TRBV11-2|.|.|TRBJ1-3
TGTGCCAGCAGCCCGCAGTACTCTGGAAACACCATATATTTT
CASSPQYSGNTIYF
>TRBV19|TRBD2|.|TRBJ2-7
TGTGCCAGTAGTATCTCAGCGGGAGAACCCTACGAGCAGTACTTC
CASSISAGEPYEQYF
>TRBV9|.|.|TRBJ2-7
TGTGCCAGCAGCGTAGGGGGGGGCCCCTACGAGCAGTACTTC
CASSVGGGPYEQYF
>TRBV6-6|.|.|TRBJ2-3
TGTGCCAGCACCCTCCAAGGCGGCGACACAGATACGCAGTATTTT
CASTLQGGDTDTQYF
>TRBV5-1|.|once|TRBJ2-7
TGCGCCAGCAGCTTGGTGCAGGGCTACTCCTACGAGCAGTACTTC
CASSLVQGYSYEQYF
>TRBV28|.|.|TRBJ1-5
TGTGCCAGCTCTTTGCAGGGTGGGAACAATCAGCCCCAGCATTTT
CASSLQGGNNQPQHF
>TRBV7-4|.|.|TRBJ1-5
TGTGCCAGCAATCCGGGTCAGCCCCAGCATTTT
CASNPGQPQHF
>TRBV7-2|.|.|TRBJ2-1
TGTGCCAGCAGCTTAAGCGGACTCGAAATCGATGAGCAGTTCTTC
CASSLSGLEIDEQFF
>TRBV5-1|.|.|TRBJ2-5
TGCGCCAGCAGCTTTTTTCCTGCCGGGATGGAGACCCAGTACTTC
CASSFFPAGMETQYF
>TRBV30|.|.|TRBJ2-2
TGTGCCTGGAGTGTAGTGACAACCACCGGGGAGCTGTTTTTT
CAWSVVTTTGELFF
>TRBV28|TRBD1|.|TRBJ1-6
TGTGCCAGCAGTTTGGGACAGATCAATTCACCCCTCCACTTT
CASSLGQINSPLHF
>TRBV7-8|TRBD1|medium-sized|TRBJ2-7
TGTGCCAGCAGCTTGGTGGCGGACAGGGACTACGAGCAGTACTTC
CASSLVADRDYEQYF
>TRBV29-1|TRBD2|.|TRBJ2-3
TGCAGCGTTTCTCCCCGGGCGGGGGGCGGAGATACGCAGTATTTT
CSVSPRAGGGDTQYF
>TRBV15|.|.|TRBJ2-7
TGTGCCACCAGCAGAGAAGGCAGGGCAGGGGGGGAGCAGTACTTC
CATSREGRAGGEQYF
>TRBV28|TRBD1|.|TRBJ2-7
TGTGCCAGCAGAGCGGGGACAGGGAGGCTTAACGAGCAGTACTTC
CASRAGTGRLNEQYF
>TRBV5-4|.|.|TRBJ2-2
TGTGCCAGCAGCTGGTACGGGAACACCGGGGAGCTGTTTTTT
CASSWYGNTGELFF
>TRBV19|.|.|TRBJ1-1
TGTGCCATCCAGGGAGGAGGATACACTGAAGCTTTCTTT
CAIQGGGYTEAFF
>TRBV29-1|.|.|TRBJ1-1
TGCAGCGTCGTAGCTCCGGGACTCACTGAAGCTTTCTTT
CSVVAPGLTEAFF
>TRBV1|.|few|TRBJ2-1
TGCACCAGCAGCGCACCTAGCGAGAGGGGCGCCAATGAGCAGTTCTTC
CTSSAPSERGANEQFF
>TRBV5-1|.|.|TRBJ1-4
TGCGCCAGCAGCTTCCCGGGGAATGAAAAACTGTTTTTT
CASSFPGNEKLFF